These 11 T cell receptor beta chains originate from one sample sequenced in a study of T cells in Graves' hyperthyroidism and ophthalmopathy. The CDR3 regions of TCR beta were amplified from RNA transcripts. The TCR CDR3 first-round RT-PCR relied on the HTBI primer set. Using its own MiXCR run on the multiplex PCR reads, TCRdb lists one record per CDR3 protein. The data contain fewer than 550,000 distinct CDR3 sequences, about a sixth of them seen just once; the ten biggest clones take up over 12%. The sample taken for sequencing was blood. These receptors came from a woman younger than 35 with Graves' hyperthyroidism.

The sample holds many counts of this clonotype. The V and J genes are TRBV2 and TRBJ2-5, with 9 bases lining up with TRBD2. The CDR3 totals 16 residues. Germline V CDR1 and CDR2: SNHLY, FYNNEI. The V and J ends lost 2 bases and 5 bases, in that order; junction bases with no gene match: 9. The CDR3 sequence is CASSEFGGGAGETQYF. The CDR3 nucleotides read TGTGCCAGCAGTGAATTTGGCGGGGGGGCCGGTGAGACCCAGTACTTC.

The chain employs TRBV7-9 and TRBJ1-4; D gene ambiguous. Trimming stripped 5 bases from V and 4 bases from J, with 14 bases between. Looked up from germline, CDR1 is SEHNR and CDR2 is FQNEAQ (reference sequence). The CDR3 covers 15 residues. The CDR3 region is CASSKPRSINEKLFF. The CDR3 DNA reads TGTGCCAGCAGCAAACCGAGGTCCATTAATGAAAAACTGTTTTTT.

This clonotype turned up a few times. CDR3 DNA: TGTGCCAGCATCAGAACCGGGGAGCTGTTTTTT. Translating gives CASIRTGELFF. The chain joins TRBV7-2 to TRBJ2-2; no clear D gene. Germline loops: CDR1 SGHTA, CDR2 FQGNSA. V gave up 7 bases and J gave up 5 bases, with 5 bases separating them. The CDR3 has 11 amino acids.

This chain connects TRBV20-1 to TRBJ1-2, with 10 nucleotides matching TRBD1. Per the germline V gene, CDR1 is DFQATT and CDR2 is SNEGSKA (reference sequence). V trimming: 0 bases; J trimming: 5 bases; junction bases outside the gene matches: 3. The CDR3 is made up of 14 amino acids. The CDR3, as DNA: TGCAGTGCTAGAGAGAGGGGACAGGGGTATGGCTACACCTTC. Protein product: CSARERGQGYGYTF.

This clonotype was seen repeatedly, ten times or more. The chain has TRBV9 and TRBJ1-2; D gene ambiguous. This CDR3 has 13 residues. Germline CDR1 SGDLS, CDR2 YYNGEE. Trimming stripped 0 bases from V and 2 bases from J, with 5 bases between. CDR3 DNA: TGTGCCAGCAGCGTAGAGGTAAACTATGGCTACACCTTC. This codes for CASSVEVNYGYTF.

V usage is TRBV9 and J usage is TRBJ2-7; 7 positions match TRBD2. The CDR3 spans 16 residues. With V trimmed by 3 bases and J by 6 bases, 15 bases remained unmatched. Germline V gene lookup returns CDR1 SGDLS and CDR2 YYNGEE. CDR3 loop: CASSAGGRESFPEQYF. The CDR3 bases are TGTGCCAGCAGCGCGGGGGGACGGGAGTCCTTTCCCGAGCAGTACTTC.

This clonotype was found many times. The chain employs TRBV20-1 and TRBJ1-1; TRBD1 agrees at 8 bases. With 5 bases clipped from V and 0 bases from J, the junction kept 2 bases outside the gene matches. CDR3 length equals 13 residues. Per germline, CDR1 DFQATT and CDR2 SNEGSKA (reference sequence). CDR3 amino acids: CSAARGLNTEAFF. The CDR3, as DNA: TGCAGTGCTGCCAGGGGGCTGAACACTGAAGCTTTCTTT.

This chain joins TRBV6-6 and TRBJ1-5; D is unclear. The ends were cut back, 0 bases at V and 4 bases at J, with 4 bases in the middle. The germline V gene has CDR1 MNHNY and CDR2 SVGAGI (reference sequence). The CDR3 covers 13 residues. In DNA, the CDR3 is TGTGCCAGCAGTTACTCCAAAAATCAGCCCCAGCATTTT. Translated, it gives CASSYSKNQPQHF.

This clonotype has a count of ten or more. The chain recombines TRBV10-2 with TRBJ1-1; TRBD1 is a possible D gene (5 bases). The CDR3 totals 13 residues. V dropped 4 bases and J dropped 7 bases, with 13 bases sitting between them. Germline V gene data show CDR1 as WSHSY and CDR2 as SAAADI. Here the CDR3 DNA reads TGCGCCAGCAGTGCGGGGGTCGCCTATGAAGCTTTCTTT. Protein: CASSAGVAYEAFF.

This clonotype was seen at least ten times. The rearrangement joins TRBV2 to TRBJ2-7; 8 bases line up with TRBD2. Germline V lookup: CDR1 SNHLY, CDR2 FYNNEI. This CDR3 contains 12 residues. After removal of 10 bases from V and 4 bases from J, the junction contained 6 bases not matched to a gene. CDR3 amino acids: CATHQREYEQYF. CDR3 DNA sequence: TGTGCCACCCACCAGCGGGAGTACGAGCAGTACTTC.

This rearrangement joins TRBV10-2 to TRBJ1-2; 7 bases line up with TRBD1. Germline V gene lookup returns CDR1 WSHSY and CDR2 SAAADI. V was pared by 5 bases and J by 8 bases, with 8 bases of the junction left unmatched. CDR3 length equals 13 residues. The CDR3, as DNA: TGCGCCAGCAGTATCACAGGGGCGCCGGGCTACACCTTC. It specifies CASSITGAPGYTF.